The clone carrying this T cell receptor beta chain was seen repeatedly, ten times or more. The target antigen is unknown. The CDR3 contains 16 residues. Germline V gene sequence: CDR1 DFQATT, CDR2 SNEGSKA (reference sequence). Deletions cut 0 bases from V and 3 bases from J, with 15 bases between. Those patients picked for sequencing had displayed CD8+CD57+ cell expansion on flow cytometry. There was no therapy given to any patient before the blood sampling took place. Genomic DNA templated the TCR beta VDJ and CDR3 profiling. One entry per CDR3 protein, called by TCRdb with MiXCR from the reads. The sample shows some 200,000 distinct CDR3 sequences, less than 60% of them seen only once. These data belong to a study of CD8+CD57+ T cells in acquired aplastic anemia. Overall study: Sorted CD4+ plus CD8+ cells gave DNA averaging roughly 3 ug.

Study conclusions and caveats: A significant difference in CD8+ Simpson's diversity between patients and controls was not found. Common to patients and controls were 25 to 30 CD8+ CDR3 sequences.

Sequences were obtained from sorted CD4+, CD8+, or CD8+CD57+ T cells (not recorded which) from PBMCs. The chain employs TRBV20-1 and TRBJ2-1; D remains unclear. The sequence was obtained from a human donor with aplastic anemia. The CDR3 sequence: CSARDRRGFGYNEQFF. The CDR3, as DNA: TGCAGTGCTAGAGATAGGAGAGGATTTGGCTACAATGAGCAGTTCTTC.